This T cell receptor (beta chain) was observed in a study of PD-1 blockade in classical Hodgkin lymphoma. The CDR3 covers 14 residues. CDR1 and CDR2 from the germline V gene are SGHRS and YFSETQ. V gave up 6 bases and J gave up 8 bases, with 20 bases separating them. TCRdb keeps only in-frame clones here, not all; method: immunoSEQ multiplex PCR. The data show fewer than 30,000 clones, 78% seen once. Every patient relapsed after autologous stem cell transplantation, and brentuximab vedotin exposure varied. This specimen consisted of peripheral blood mononuclear cells (PBMCs), obtained before the second cycle of nivolumab. This chain joins TRBV5-1 and TRBJ1-2, with D perhaps TRBD1 (5 bases). The receptor's source is a human donor with classical Hodgkin lymphoma. Here the CDR3 reads CASTPRDPREGYTF. CDR3 coding DNA: TGCGCCAGCACTCCCCGGGACCCCCGCGAGGGCTACACCTTC.